The rows below give T cell receptor beta chains drawn from one sample of a study of blood T cell repertoires in COVID-19. Only in-frame clones appear in the TCRdb table, and some are missing; sequencing was by immunoSEQ multiplex PCR. The table lists 380,000 or so clones, 80% to 90% of them singletons, with 7% to 7.5% in the top ten. The sample comprised peripheral blood. These receptors all come from a woman in her sixties with COVID-19, enrolled during active disease. Both conserved end residues are part of each CDR3. A D gene is named only where the DNA matches it firmly. Only some rows state a clone size, as once, few, many or a class for expanded clones.

>NA|TRBJ2-2|TRBV27|NA
CASRITNTGELFF
TGTGCCAGCAGGATTACTAACACCGGGGAGCTGTTTTTT
>NA|TRBJ1-3|TRBV7-3|NA
CASSPTRFPSGNTIYF
TGTGCCAGCAGCCCAACCAGGTTCCCCTCTGGAAACACCATATATTTT
>NA|TRBJ2-2|TRBV19|NA
CASSPGGQVSTGELFF
TGTGCCAGTAGTCCAGGGGGGCAGGTCTCCACCGGGGAGCTGTTTTTT
>NA|TRBJ2-1|TRBV9|TRBD2
CASSVGSGGTYNEQFF
TGTGCCAGCAGCGTAGGGAGCGGGGGGACCTACAATGAGCAGTTCTTC
>NA|TRBJ2-7|TRBV30|TRBD1
CAWSEGTGPYEQYF
TGTGCCTGGAGTGAAGGGACAGGACCCTACGAGCAGTACTTC
>NA|TRBJ1-1|TRBV7-8|NA
CASSSQGTDTEAFF
TGTGCCAGCAGCTCTCAGGGTACCGACACTGAAGCTTTCTTT
>NA|TRBJ2-5|TRBV27|TRBD2
CASSSGTSGAYDQETQYF
TGTGCCAGCAGTTCGGGGACTAGCGGGGCTTACGACCAAGAGACCCAGTACTTC
>few|TRBJ2-2|TRBV7-7|TRBD1
CASSLGDRATGELFF
TGTGCCAGCAGCTTAGGGGACAGGGCAACTGGGGAGCTGTTTTTT
>NA|TRBJ2-1|TRBV4-2|TRBD2
CASSRTSGGLTFYNEQFF
TGTGCCAGCAGCAGGACTAGCGGGGGGCTAACGTTCTACAATGAGCAGTTCTTC
>NA|TRBJ2-5|TRBV9|NA
CASSEAGGKTQYF
TGTGCCAGCAGCGAAGCCGGGGGAAAGACCCAGTACTTC
>NA|TRBJ1-2|TRBV28|NA
CASSPPSYGYTF
TGTGCCAGCAGCCCCCCGTCTTATGGCTACACCTTC
>NA|TRBJ1-1|TRBV12-3/TRBV12-4|NA
CASSSTGTEAFF
TGTGCCAGCAGTTCGACAGGTACTGAAGCTTTCTTT
>NA|TRBJ1-2|TRBV20-1|NA
CSASYLRTGNYGYTF
TGCAGTGCTAGTTATCTCCGGACGGGGAACTATGGCTACACCTTC
>NA|TRBJ1-2|TRBV3-1/TRBV3-2|TRBD1
CASSQIDRAAGYTF
TGTGCCAGCAGCCAAATCGACAGGGCGGCGGGCTACACCTTC
>NA|TRBJ2-1|TRBV9|NA
CASSVAQREQFF
TGTGCCAGCAGCGTAGCCCAGCGGGAGCAGTTCTTC
>NA|TRBJ1-1|TRBV30|NA
CAWTVNTEAFF
TGTGCCTGGACGGTGAACACTGAAGCTTTCTTT
>NA|TRBJ2-7|TRBV2|TRBD2
CASSAGTSAPYEQYF
TGTGCCAGCAGTGCCGGGACTAGTGCCCCCTACGAGCAGTACTTC
>NA|TRBJ1-5|TRBV30|TRBD1
CAWGVRGYQPQHF
TGTGCCTGGGGAGTCAGGGGGTATCAGCCCCAGCATTTT
>NA|TRBJ2-7|TRBV6-1|NA
CASSELLSSYEQYF
TGTGCCAGCAGTGAATTACTGAGCTCCTACGAGCAGTACTTC
>few|TRBJ2-1|TRBV4-3|NA
CASSQELNNEQFF
TGCGCCAGCAGCCAAGAATTAAACAATGAGCAGTTCTTC
>NA|TRBJ2-1|TRBV6-2/TRBV6-3|TRBD2
CASSLGTSGGALPFF
TGTGCCAGCAGTTTAGGGACTAGCGGGGGGGCCCTCCCGTTCTTC
>NA|TRBJ1-1|TRBV18|NA
CASSPMTGLNTEAFF
TGTGCCAGCTCACCAATGACAGGCTTGAACACTGAAGCTTTCTTT
>NA|TRBJ1-1|TRBV11-3|NA
CASSLAPGTEAFF
TGTGCCAGCAGCTTAGCTCCGGGCACTGAAGCTTTCTTT
>few|TRBJ2-7|TRBV18|TRBD2
CASSPVYVGGGYEQYF
TGTGCCAGCTCACCCGTCTATGTGGGCGGGGGGTACGAGCAGTACTTC
>once|TRBJ2-3|TRBV10-3|TRBD1
CAISRTGAPLRRAQDTQYF
TGTGCCATCAGCCGGACAGGGGCCCCACTACGGCGGGCACAGGATACGCAGTATTTT
>NA|TRBJ1-3|TRBV13|TRBD1
CASSAATGGDLGNTIYF
TGTGCCAGCAGCGCAGCAACAGGGGGCGATCTGGGAAACACCATATATTTT
>NA|TRBJ1-2|TRBV11-3|NA
CASSLDRGANYGYTF
TGTGCCAGCAGCTTAGATCGAGGAGCTAACTATGGCTACACCTTC
>NA|TRBJ2-2|TRBV10-3|TRBD1
CAIGGTGNTGELFF
TGTGCCATCGGGGGGACAGGGAACACCGGGGAGCTGTTTTTT
>NA|TRBJ1-3|TRBV7-6|NA
CASSLAGGAISGNTIYF
TGTGCCAGCAGCTTAGCCGGCGGGGCAATTTCTGGAAACACCATATATTTT
>NA|TRBJ1-5|TRBV7-2|NA
CASSSVVGEGQPQHF
TGTGCCAGCAGCTCAGTGGTAGGGGAAGGCCAGCCCCAGCATTTT
>NA|TRBJ2-6|TRBV7-8|NA
CASSLAPIGGAGSGANVLTF
TGTGCCAGCAGCTTAGCCCCTATCGGAGGGGCGGGCTCTGGGGCCAACGTCCTGACTTTC
>NA|TRBJ2-3|TRBV7-3|TRBD1
CASSIQGAYTDTQYF
TGTGCCAGCAGCATACAGGGGGCCTACACAGATACGCAGTATTTT